These T cell receptor beta chains were read from a single sample in a study of blood T cell repertoires in COVID-19. Data came from immunoSEQ multiplex PCR; TCRdb stores just in-frame clones and leaves some out. The sample carries 300,000 to 450,000 clones, about 89% recorded once. Material: peripheral blood. Receptors were obtained from a woman in her fifties or sixties with COVID-19, enrolled during active disease. CDR3s include the opening cysteine and the closing phenylalanine or tryptophan. A D gene is named only where the DNA matches it firmly. Where a row states a size, it is once, few, many or the class of an expanded clone; other rows omit it.

NA	TRBV5-5	TRBJ1-6	NA	CASSLEHFYNSPLHF	TGTGCCAGCAGCTTGGAACATTTTTATAATTCACCCCTCCACTTT
few	TRBV4-1	TRBJ1-5	NA	CASSQLSNQPQHF	TGCGCCAGCAGCCAACTTAGCAATCAGCCCCAGCATTTT
once	TRBV29-1	TRBJ1-1	NA	CSAEQGNTEAFF	TGCAGCGCGGAACAGGGGAACACTGAAGCTTTCTTT
NA	TRBV18	TRBJ2-7	NA	CASSPDSNSYEQYF	TGTGCCAGCTCTCCCGACAGTAACTCCTACGAGCAGTACTTC
NA	TRBV27	TRBJ1-1	TRBD1	CASSLSSGQAGVLNTEAFF	TGTGCCAGCAGTTTATCGTCAGGACAGGCAGGTGTTTTGAACACTGAAGCTTTCTTT
NA	TRBV10-2	TRBJ2-2	TRBD2	CASSISGGNTGELFF	TGCGCCAGCAGCATTAGCGGGGGGAACACCGGGGAGCTGTTTTTT
NA	TRBV19	TRBJ2-1	NA	CASSIDNLSGHSSYNEQFF	TGTGCCAGTAGTATAGACAATTTAAGCGGGCACAGCTCCTACAATGAGCAGTTCTTC
NA	TRBV19	TRBJ1-2	TRBD1	CASSIALGQGSYGYTF	TGTGCCAGTAGTATAGCCCTGGGACAGGGGTCCTATGGCTACACCTTC
NA	TRBV5-1	TRBJ1-1	NA	CASSFDPGHLNTEAFF	TGCGCCAGCAGCTTTGATCCGGGACATCTGAACACTGAAGCTTTCTTT
NA	TRBV6-6	TRBJ1-2	NA	CASRGPDYGYTF	TGTGCCAGCAGGGGCCCCGATTATGGCTACACCTTC
few	TRBV3-1/TRBV3-2	TRBJ2-3	TRBD2	CASSQDGGLGDTQYF	TGTGCCAGCTCCCAGGACGGGGGGTTGGGTGATACGCAGTATTTT
NA	TRBV19	TRBJ1-3	NA	CASSIKDIGNTIYF	TGTGCCAGTAGTATAAAGGACATCGGAAACACCATATATTTT
NA	TRBV3-1/TRBV3-2	TRBJ1-1	NA	CASSPTGFLAFF	TGTGCCAGCAGTCCTACAGGGTTTCTGGCTTTCTTT
NA	TRBV5-1	TRBJ1-1	TRBD1	CASRLGLQGATEAFF	TGCGCCAGCAGGCTTGGTCTGCAGGGGGCGACTGAAGCTTTCTTT
once	TRBV20-1	TRBJ1-2	NA	CSTGTPYGYTF	TGCAGTACGGGGACTCCCTATGGCTACACCTTC
NA	TRBV3-1/TRBV3-2	TRBJ1-1	NA	CASSQVSRIAEAFF	TGTGCCAGCAGCCAAGTTTCGAGGATAGCTGAAGCTTTCTTT
NA	TRBV7-8	TRBJ2-7	NA	CASSLGGLGEQYF	TGTGCCAGCAGCTTGGGGGGGCTCGGCGAGCAGTACTTC
NA	TRBV7-9	TRBJ1-1	NA	CASSPPRNTEAFF	TGTGCCAGCAGCCCACCCAGGAACACTGAAGCTTTCTTT
NA	TRBV6-5	TRBJ2-7	NA	CASSSYGIYEQYF	TGTGCCAGCAGTTCCTACGGGATCTACGAGCAGTACTTC
NA	TRBV2	TRBJ2-2	TRBD2	CASLGRLATGELFF	TGTGCCAGCTTGGGAAGACTAGCCACCGGGGAGCTGTTTTTT
NA	TRBV3-1/TRBV3-2	TRBJ1-1	NA	CASSQAWTLYTEAFF	TGTGCCAGCAGCCAAGCTTGGACACTTTACACTGAAGCTTTCTTT
NA	TRBV10-3	TRBJ2-6	TRBD1	CAISETGAGANVLTF	TGTGCCATCAGTGAAACAGGGGCTGGGGCCAACGTCCTGACTTTC
NA	TRBV9	TRBJ2-2	TRBD1	CASSATGVSTGELFF	TGTGCCAGCAGTGCGACAGGGGTGAGCACCGGGGAGCTGTTTTTT
many	TRBV18	TRBJ2-3	TRBD1	CASSRNDRGGTDTQYF	TGTGCCAGCTCACGTAACGACAGGGGAGGAACAGATACGCAGTATTTT
NA	TRBV27	TRBJ2-7	NA	CASRPGLLNSYEQYF	TGTGCCAGCAGACCAGGGCTTTTGAACTCCTACGAGCAGTACTTC
NA	TRBV27	TRBJ2-1	NA	CASTVRRGIDEQFF	TGTGCCAGCACAGTAAGAAGGGGGATAGATGAGCAGTTCTTC
NA	TRBV5-4	TRBJ2-7	NA	CASSMFRRDPATEYF	TGTGCCAGCAGCATGTTTAGGCGGGACCCGGCGACGGAGTACTTC
NA	TRBV4-1	TRBJ1-1	NA	CASSQDMQMNTEAFF	TGCGCCAGCAGCCAAGATATGCAGATGAACACTGAAGCTTTCTTT
NA	TRBV11-2	TRBJ2-1	NA	CASSLKRHNEQFF	TGTGCCAGCAGCTTAAAGCGGCACAATGAGCAGTTCTTC
once	TRBV28	TRBJ2-7	TRBD1	CASRIGTGSSYEQYF	TGTGCCAGCCGAATAGGGACAGGGAGCTCCTACGAGCAGTACTTC
few	TRBV28	TRBJ2-3	TRBD1	CASSLETGGFSVGTDTQYF	TGTGCCAGCAGTTTAGAGACAGGGGGCTTCTCCGTCGGGACAGATACGCAGTATTTT
NA	TRBV30	TRBJ2-3	NA	CAWSRLGGVPDTQYF	TGTGCCTGGAGTAGGCTTGGCGGGGTCCCAGATACGCAGTATTTT
once	TRBV10-1	TRBJ1-5	NA	CASTLAVPQHF	TGCGCCAGCACTCTTGCGGTGCCCCAGCATTTT
NA	TRBV4-1	TRBJ1-2	NA	CASSQAGQYGYTF	TGCGCCAGCAGCCAGGCTGGACAGTATGGCTACACCTTC
NA	TRBV18	TRBJ1-2	TRBD1	CASSRGQGYGYTF	TGTGCCAGCTCACGGGGACAGGGGTATGGCTACACCTTC
NA	TRBV2	TRBJ2-3	NA	CASSFGTTDTQYF	TGTGCCAGCAGCTTCGGTACGACAGATACGCAGTATTTT
NA	TRBV20-1	TRBJ2-7	NA	CSAREDYEQYF	TGCAGTGCTCGCGAGGATTACGAGCAGTACTTC
NA	TRBV29-1	TRBJ2-4	NA	CSVAGTHTQLVSKNIQYF	TGCAGCGTTGCAGGGACACATACACAATTGGTTAGCAAAAACATTCAGTACTTC
NA	TRBV28	TRBJ2-3	TRBD2	CASSFAGGLADTQYF	TGTGCCAGCAGTTTCGCGGGGGGCCTCGCAGATACGCAGTATTTT
NA	TRBV14	TRBJ2-2	NA	CASSQSLTGELFF	TGTGCCAGCAGCCAATCGTTGACCGGGGAGCTGTTTTTT
NA	TRBV28	TRBJ1-1	TRBD1	CASKSQQGASTEAFF	TGTGCCAGCAAGAGTCAACAGGGGGCTTCGACTGAAGCTTTCTTT
NA	TRBV14	TRBJ1-2	NA	CASSPRIGDSYTF	TGTGCCAGCAGCCCCCGTATAGGGGATAGCTACACCTTC
NA	TRBV9	TRBJ2-1	NA	CASASEGGAQFF	TGTGCCAGCGCCTCTGAGGGAGGCGCCCAGTTCTTC